The T cell receptor beta chain described here comes from a study of CDR3 diversity in severe acne. A single record per CDR3 protein comes from TCRdb applying MiXCR to the PCR reads. The table shows about 93,000 distinct CDR3 sequences, with roughly half occurring only once. This CDR3 spans 14 amino acids. Germline lookup yields CDR1 SNHLY and CDR2 FYNNEI. The source of this sequence is a male donor in good health, serving as a control. The material sequenced was blood. The chain employs TRBV2 and TRBJ2-2, with TRBD2 matching 8 bases. The J call may be mistaken, given a closer DNA end match to TRBJ2-1. The CDR3 reads CASLPGTSYNEQFF. The CDR3 nucleotides read TGTGCCAGCCTTCCCGGGACTAGCTACAATGAGCAGTTCTTC.